Following are 19 T cell receptor beta chains from one sample sequenced in a study of control samples from healthy donors and cancer patients. TCRdb's copy holds only in-frame clones and misses some; the assay was immunoSEQ multiplex PCR. Of approximately 150,000 clones listed, 92% are singletons. The specimen sequenced was blood. The origin of the receptors is a woman aged 25 to 39 in good health.

The rearrangement links TRBV20-1 to TRBJ1-1, with D unclear. Trimming stripped 2 bases from V and 1 base from J, with 2 bases between. Germline values: CDR1 DFQATT, CDR2 SNEGSKA (reference sequence). The CDR3 consists of 11 residues. As DNA, the CDR3 is TGCAGTGCTAGAAAGAACACTGAAGCTTTCTTT. Its translation: CSARKNTEAFF.

This clone was seen once. The J gene is TRBJ1-4, the V gene TRBV9; tentatively, D is TRBD1 (6 bases). Trimming took off 3 bases at V and 8 bases at J, with 11 bases between the two ends. The length of the CDR3 is 13 residues. The germline CDR1 and CDR2 sequences are SGDLS and YYNGEE. The CDR3: CASSGGASEKLFF. The CDR3 DNA follows: TGTGCCAGCAGCGGGGGGGCGAGCGAAAAACTGTTTTTT.

This chain joins TRBV6-2 or TRBV6-3 and TRBJ2-7, with 7 bases lining up with TRBD1. Germline loops: CDR1 MNHEY, CDR2 SVGEGT. This CDR3 spans 15 amino acids. With V trimmed by 2 bases and J by 12 bases, 16 bases remained unmatched. The CDR3 DNA sequence: TGTGCCAGCAGTTACCCGGGACAGACTTTCGTGGAGTTGTACTTC. Protein product: CASSYPGQTFVELYF.

The J gene is TRBJ1-1, the V gene TRBV7-9; weak D call: TRBD1 (5 bases). Trimming cost V 0 bases and J 0 bases, with 11 bases left between them. This CDR3 has 16 amino acids. The germline V gene encodes CDR1 SEHNR and CDR2 FQNEAQ (reference sequence). The CDR3 spells CASSLARGGVNTEAFF. The CDR3 DNA follows: TGTGCCAGCAGCTTAGCGCGTGGAGGGGTGAACACTGAAGCTTTCTTT.

This rearrangement joins TRBV28 to TRBJ2-1; 7 nucleotides align to TRBD2. The CDR3 runs 15 residues. Germline trimming cut 4 bases from V and 11 bases from J; bases unmatched to any gene: 14. In germline, CDR1 is MDHEN, CDR2 SYDVKM. CDR3 DNA sequence: TGTGCCAGCAGTTGGGCCCCTCGGGGAGGGGCAAAGCAGTTCTTC. Encoded protein: CASSWAPRGGAKQFF. Full variable domain (missing parts from reference TRBV28 and TRBJ2-1): DVKVTQSSRYLVKRTGEKVFLECVQDMDHENMFWYRQDPGLGLRLIYFSYDVKMKEKGDIPEGYSVSREKKERFSLILESASTNQTSMYLCASSWAPRGGAKQFFGPGTRLTVL.

The J gene is TRBJ1-5, the V gene TRBV9, with a possible D match to TRBD1 (5 bases). Germline V gene lookup returns CDR1 SGDLS and CDR2 YYNGEE. The length of the CDR3 is 14 residues. Deletions cut 5 bases from V and 9 bases from J, with 18 bases between. CDR3 amino acids: CASREGRRARPQHF. The CDR3 nucleotides are TGTGCCAGCAGGGAGGGACGAAGGGCGAGGCCCCAGCATTTT.

The chain uses TRBV24-1 and TRBJ2-5; D gene uncertain. The CDR3 loop spans 12 amino acids. Per germline, CDR1 KGHDR and CDR2 SFDVKD. Deletions cut 1 base from V and 4 bases from J, with 3 bases between. CDR3 sequence (DNA): TGTGCCACCAGTGATTTTCTAGAGACCCAGTACTTC. Translated: CATSDFLETQYF.

The V call is TRBV24-1, the J call TRBJ2-3; maybe TRBD2 (6 bases). V gave up 1 base and J gave up 5 bases, with 12 bases separating them. The CDR3 loop spans 15 amino acids. CDR1 is KGHDR, CDR2 SFDVKD, per germline. The CDR3 DNA follows: TGTGCCACCAGTGATTTCGGCCTAGCGAAAGATACGCAGTATTTT. This translates into CATSDFGLAKDTQYF.

This chain uses TRBV5-4 with TRBJ2-7; the match to TRBD1 covers 7 bases. The CDR3 is made up of 14 amino acids. J was trimmed by 1 base and V by 4 bases; bases with no gene match: 5. The germline CDR1 and CDR2 sequences are SGHNT and YYREEE (reference sequence). Here the CDR3 DNA reads TGTGCCAGCAGCCCGGGACAGCCATCCTACGAGCAGTACTTC. Protein sequence: CASSPGQPSYEQYF.

This clone was counted between two and nine times. The CDR3 loop reads CASSVEADPSYEQYF. The DNA for the CDR3 is TGTGCCAGCAGCGTAGAAGCGGATCCTTCCTACGAGCAGTACTTC. V gene TRBV9 combines with J gene TRBJ2-7, with D perhaps matching TRBD2 (5 bases). With 0 bases removed from V and 1 base from J, the gap between germline ends came to 11 bases. CDR1 is SGDLS, CDR2 YYNGEE, per germline. The CDR3 covers 15 residues.

The genes are TRBV6-5 and TRBJ1-1, with a possible D match to TRBD1 (6 bases). This CDR3 spans 15 amino acids. Deletions cut 5 bases from V and 1 base from J, with 14 bases between. Germline CDR1 MNHEY, CDR2 SVGAGI. CDR3 bases: TGTGCCAGCAGTCGCTCGGGACAATCGAACACTGAAGCTTTCTTT. Residues: CASSRSGQSNTEAFF.

The rearrangement links TRBV19 to TRBJ1-2, with TRBD1 identical over 8 bases. The germline V gene encodes CDR1 LNHDA and CDR2 SQIVND (reference sequence). The CDR3 loop spans 14 amino acids. Germline trimming cut 2 bases from V and 6 bases from J; bases unmatched to any gene: 5. The CDR3: CASSITGTGDGYTF. CDR3 nucleotide sequence: TGTGCCAGTAGTATAACCGGGACAGGCGATGGCTACACCTTC.

This chain links TRBV20-1 with TRBJ2-5; 7 bases match TRBD2. There are 14 residues in the CDR3. With V trimmed by 3 bases and J by 5 bases, 9 bases remained unmatched. Germline CDR1 reads DFQATT; CDR2 reads SNEGSKA (reference sequence). The CDR3 nucleotides read TGCAGTGCTAGTAGAGCGGGGTTACGGGAGACCCAGTACTTC. This codes for CSASRAGLRETQYF.

This clone was seen only once. The rearrangement links TRBV6-1 to TRBJ1-4, with 9 bases lining up with TRBD1. J was trimmed by 8 bases and V by 1 base; bases with no gene match: 8. The CDR3 spans 16 residues. Germline CDR1 and CDR2: MNHNS and SASEGT. CDR3 region: CASSEGSGTGREKLFF. The DNA for the CDR3 is TGTGCCAGCAGTGAAGGGTCCGGGACAGGGAGGGAAAAACTGTTTTTT.

V gene TRBV7-2 combines with J gene TRBJ2-1, with TRBD2 identical over 10 bases. Unmatched junction bases numbered 8, after V lost 5 bases and J lost 4 bases. Germline V CDR1 and CDR2: SGHTA, FQGNSA. The CDR3 length is 16 residues. The CDR3 here is CASSIRSGRNYNEQFF. DNA of the CDR3: TGTGCCAGCAGCATCCGTAGCGGGAGGAATTACAATGAGCAGTTCTTC.

The chain links TRBV6-5 to TRBJ2-3; the D is unclear. The length of the CDR3 is 12 residues. Per germline, CDR1 MNHEY and CDR2 SVGAGI. V was shortened by 4 bases and J by 7 bases, with 9 bases between the two germline ends. DNA of the CDR3: TGTGCCAGCAGTTCCGGGCCGAATACGCAGTATTTT. Amino acids: CASSSGPNTQYF.

This sequence joins TRBV25-1 and TRBJ1-1; D is unclear. The CDR3 loop spans 14 amino acids. Looked up from germline, CDR1 is MGHDK and CDR2 is SYGVNS. Trimming pared 4 bases from V and 7 bases from J, leaving 16 bases between. CDR3 nucleotides: TGTGCCAGCAGTGTTACATCTCTTAGGAGTGAAGCTTTCTTT. Its protein is CASSVTSLRSEAFF.

In DNA, the CDR3 is TGTGCCAGCAGTGAAACAGGGGGCCTTTCCCTCCACTTT. Residues: CASSETGGLSLHF. The chain uses TRBV6-1 and TRBJ1-6; TRBD1 aligns across 9 bases. CDR1 and CDR2 from the germline V gene are MNHNS and SASEGT. There are 13 residues in the CDR3. Germline trimming cut 2 bases from V and 14 bases from J; bases unmatched to any gene: 4.

The genes are TRBV6-6 and TRBJ2-7; D assignment may be TRBD1 or TRBD2 (5 bases each). The CDR3 sequence is 15 residues long. Germline V gene lookup returns CDR1 MNHNY and CDR2 SVGAGI (reference sequence). V was cut by 2 bases and J by 7 bases, with 18 bases left in between. In DNA, the CDR3 is TGTGCCAGCAGTTACCTAGGACGGGGCGAAGGGGAGCAGTACTTC. This encodes CASSYLGRGEGEQYF.